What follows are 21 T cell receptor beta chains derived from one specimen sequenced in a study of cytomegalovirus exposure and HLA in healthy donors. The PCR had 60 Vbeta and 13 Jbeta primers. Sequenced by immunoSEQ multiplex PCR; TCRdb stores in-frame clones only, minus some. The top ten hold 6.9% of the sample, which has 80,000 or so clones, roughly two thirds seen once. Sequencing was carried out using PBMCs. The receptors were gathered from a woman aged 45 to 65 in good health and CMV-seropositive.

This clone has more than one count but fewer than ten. In DNA form, the CDR3 reads TGTGCCAGCGCTCGAGCCTACGAGCAGTACTTC. Its protein is CASARAYEQYF. The V gene is TRBV6-1, the J gene TRBJ2-7; no reliable D call. The germline CDR1 and CDR2 sequences are MNHNS and SASEGT. CDR3 length: 11 amino acids. Between the trimmed V and J ends, which lost 8 bases and 2 bases, there was a span of 7 bases.

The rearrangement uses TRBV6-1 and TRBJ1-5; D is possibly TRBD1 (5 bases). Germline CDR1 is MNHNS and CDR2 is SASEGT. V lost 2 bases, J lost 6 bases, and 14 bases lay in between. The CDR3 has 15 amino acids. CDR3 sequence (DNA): TGTGCCAGCAGTGAATCGGAAGGGGAGGCTCAGCCCCAGCATTTT. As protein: CASSESEGEAQPQHF.

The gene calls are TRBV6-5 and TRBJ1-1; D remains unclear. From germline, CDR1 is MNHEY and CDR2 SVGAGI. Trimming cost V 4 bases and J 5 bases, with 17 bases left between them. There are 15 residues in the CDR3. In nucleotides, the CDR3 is TGTGCCAGCAGTTCGACAAGGTGGGTGGAAACTGAAGCTTTCTTT. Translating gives CASSSTRWVETEAFF.

DNA of the CDR3: TGTGCCAGCAGGGCGGGGATAGACAGGGGGCCAGATACGCAGTATTTT. Residues: CASRAGIDRGPDTQYF. The V and J genes are TRBV25-1 and TRBJ2-3, with 10 bases that match TRBD1. Per germline, CDR1 MGHDK and CDR2 SYGVNS. The CDR3 loop spans 16 amino acids. J gave up 4 bases and V 6 bases, and 10 bases lay outside the gene matches.

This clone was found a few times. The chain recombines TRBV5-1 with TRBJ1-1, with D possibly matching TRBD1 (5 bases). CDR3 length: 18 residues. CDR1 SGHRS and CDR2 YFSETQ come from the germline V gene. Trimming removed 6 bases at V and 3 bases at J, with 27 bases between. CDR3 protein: CASTKGILLGKGYTEAFF. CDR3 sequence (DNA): TGCGCCAGCACCAAGGGGATACTTTTGGGGAAGGGGTACACTGAAGCTTTCTTT.

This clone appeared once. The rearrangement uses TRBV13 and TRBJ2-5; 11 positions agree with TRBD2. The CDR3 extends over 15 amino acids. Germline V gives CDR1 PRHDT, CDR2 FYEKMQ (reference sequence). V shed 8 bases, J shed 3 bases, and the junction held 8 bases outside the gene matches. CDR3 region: CASHPRLAGKETQYF. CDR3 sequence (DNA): TGTGCCAGCCACCCTCGACTAGCGGGGAAAGAGACCCAGTACTTC.

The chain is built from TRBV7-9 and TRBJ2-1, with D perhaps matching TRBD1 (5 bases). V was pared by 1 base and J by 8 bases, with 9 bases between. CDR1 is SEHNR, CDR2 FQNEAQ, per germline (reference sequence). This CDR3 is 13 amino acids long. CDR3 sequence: CASSLDGADEQFF. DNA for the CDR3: TGTGCCAGCAGCTTAGATGGGGCCGATGAGCAGTTCTTC.

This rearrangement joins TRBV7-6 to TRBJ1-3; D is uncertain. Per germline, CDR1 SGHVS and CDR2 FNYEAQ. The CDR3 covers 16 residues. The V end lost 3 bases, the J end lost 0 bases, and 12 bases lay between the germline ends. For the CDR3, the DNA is TGTGCCAGCAGCTTGGCCCAAAAATACTCTGGAAACACCATATATTTT. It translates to CASSLAQKYSGNTIYF.

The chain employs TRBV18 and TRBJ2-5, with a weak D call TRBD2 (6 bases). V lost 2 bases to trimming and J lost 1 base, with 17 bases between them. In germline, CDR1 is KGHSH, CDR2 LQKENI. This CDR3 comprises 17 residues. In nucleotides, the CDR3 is TGTGCCAGCTCACCAACCTCCGGGACCGGGGGCCAAGAGACCCAGTACTTC. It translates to CASSPTSGTGGQETQYF.

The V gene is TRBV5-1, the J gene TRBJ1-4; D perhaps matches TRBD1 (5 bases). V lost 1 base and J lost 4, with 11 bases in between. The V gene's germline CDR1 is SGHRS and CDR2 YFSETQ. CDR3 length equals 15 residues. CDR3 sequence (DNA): TGCGCCAGCAGCTTGATGGGGCAGGGTAATGAAAAACTGTTTTTT. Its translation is CASSLMGQGNEKLFF. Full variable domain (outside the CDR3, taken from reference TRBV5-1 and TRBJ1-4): KAGVTQTPRYLIKTRGQQVTLSCSPISGHRSVSWYQQTPGQGLQFLFEYFSETQRNKGNFPGRFSGRQFSNSRSEMNVSTLELGDSALYLCASSLMGQGNEKLFFGSGTQLSVL.

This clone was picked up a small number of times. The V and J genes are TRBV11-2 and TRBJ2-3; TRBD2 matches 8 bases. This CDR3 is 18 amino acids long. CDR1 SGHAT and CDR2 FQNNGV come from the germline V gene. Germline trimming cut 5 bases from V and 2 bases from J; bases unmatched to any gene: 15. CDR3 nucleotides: TGTGCCAGCAGCCCCCGCGGGGGGAGCGGGGGTTACACAGATACGCAGTATTTT. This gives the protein CASSPRGGSGGYTDTQYF.

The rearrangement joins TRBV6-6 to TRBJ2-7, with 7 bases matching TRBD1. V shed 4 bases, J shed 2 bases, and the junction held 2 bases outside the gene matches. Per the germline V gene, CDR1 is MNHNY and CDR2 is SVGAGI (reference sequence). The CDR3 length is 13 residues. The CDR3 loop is CASSSTGPYEQYV. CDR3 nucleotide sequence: TGTGCCAGCAGTTCGACAGGGCCCTACGAGCAGTACGTC.

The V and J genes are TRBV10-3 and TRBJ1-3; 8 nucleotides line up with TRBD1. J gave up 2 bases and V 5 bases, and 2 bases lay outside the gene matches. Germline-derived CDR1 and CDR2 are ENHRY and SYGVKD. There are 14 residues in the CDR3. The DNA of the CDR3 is TGTGCCATCAGTCGACAGGGGACTGGAAACACCATATATTTT. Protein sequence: CAISRQGTGNTIYF.

CDR3 nucleotides: TGTGCCAGCAGCGCTGACAGGGCGGGAGGCTACACCTTC. Translated, it gives CASSADRAGGYTF. This sequence joins TRBV2 and TRBJ1-2, with 7 bases fitting TRBD1. Per germline, CDR1 SNHLY and CDR2 FYNNEI. Trimming cost V 6 bases and J 8 bases; bases outside gene matches: 9. The CDR3 sequence is 13 residues long.

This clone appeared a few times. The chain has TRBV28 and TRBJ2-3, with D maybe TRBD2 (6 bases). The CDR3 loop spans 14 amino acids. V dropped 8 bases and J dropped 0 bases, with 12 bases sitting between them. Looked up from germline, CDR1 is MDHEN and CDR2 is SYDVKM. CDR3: CASRPGTSTDTQYF. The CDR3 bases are TGTGCCAGCCGACCGGGGACTAGCACAGATACGCAGTATTTT.

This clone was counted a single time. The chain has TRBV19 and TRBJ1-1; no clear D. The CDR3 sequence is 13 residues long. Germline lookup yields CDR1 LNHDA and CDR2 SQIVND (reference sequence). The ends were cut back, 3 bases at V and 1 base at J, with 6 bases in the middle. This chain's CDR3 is CASSIGPNTEAFF. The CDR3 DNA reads TGTGCCAGTAGTATTGGCCCGAACACTGAAGCTTTCTTT.

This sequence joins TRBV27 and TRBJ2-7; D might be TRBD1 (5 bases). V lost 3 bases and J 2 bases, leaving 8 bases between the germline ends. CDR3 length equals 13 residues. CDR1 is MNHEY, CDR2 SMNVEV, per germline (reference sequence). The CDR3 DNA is TGTGCCAGCAGTTTTCAGGGCCCCTACGAGCAGTACTTC. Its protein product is CASSFQGPYEQYF.

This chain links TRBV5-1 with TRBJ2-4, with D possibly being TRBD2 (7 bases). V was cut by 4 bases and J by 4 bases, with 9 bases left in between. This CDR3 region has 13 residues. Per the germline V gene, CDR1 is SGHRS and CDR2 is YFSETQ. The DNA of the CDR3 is TGCGCCAGCAGCGAGGGGGGGAAAAACATTCAGTACTTC. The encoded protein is CASSEGGKNIQYF.

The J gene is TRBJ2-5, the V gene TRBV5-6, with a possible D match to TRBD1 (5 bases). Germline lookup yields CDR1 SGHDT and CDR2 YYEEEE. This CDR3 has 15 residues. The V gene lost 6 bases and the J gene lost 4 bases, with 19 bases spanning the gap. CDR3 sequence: CASTEGVPGGETQYF. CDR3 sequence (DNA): TGTGCCAGCACCGAAGGGGTTCCCGGCGGAGAGACCCAGTACTTC.

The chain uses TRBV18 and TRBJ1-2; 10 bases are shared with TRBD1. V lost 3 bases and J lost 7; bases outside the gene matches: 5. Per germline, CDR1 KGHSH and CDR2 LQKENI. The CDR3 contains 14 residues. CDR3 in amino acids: CASSPTGQGSGYTF. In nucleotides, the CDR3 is TGTGCCAGCTCACCTACGGGACAGGGGAGTGGCTACACCTTC.

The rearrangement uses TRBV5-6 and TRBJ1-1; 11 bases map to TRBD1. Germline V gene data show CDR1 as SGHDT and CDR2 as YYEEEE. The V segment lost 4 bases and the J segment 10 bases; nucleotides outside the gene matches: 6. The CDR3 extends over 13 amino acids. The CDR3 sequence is CASSGQGARGAFF. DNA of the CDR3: TGTGCCAGCAGCGGACAGGGGGCGAGGGGAGCTTTCTTT. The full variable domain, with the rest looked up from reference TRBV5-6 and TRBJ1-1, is DAGVTQSPTHLIKTRGQQVTLRCSPKSGHDTVSWYQQALGQGPQFIFQYYEEEERQRGNFPDRFSGHQFPNYSSELNVNALLLGDSALYLCASSGQGARGAFFGQGTRLTVV.